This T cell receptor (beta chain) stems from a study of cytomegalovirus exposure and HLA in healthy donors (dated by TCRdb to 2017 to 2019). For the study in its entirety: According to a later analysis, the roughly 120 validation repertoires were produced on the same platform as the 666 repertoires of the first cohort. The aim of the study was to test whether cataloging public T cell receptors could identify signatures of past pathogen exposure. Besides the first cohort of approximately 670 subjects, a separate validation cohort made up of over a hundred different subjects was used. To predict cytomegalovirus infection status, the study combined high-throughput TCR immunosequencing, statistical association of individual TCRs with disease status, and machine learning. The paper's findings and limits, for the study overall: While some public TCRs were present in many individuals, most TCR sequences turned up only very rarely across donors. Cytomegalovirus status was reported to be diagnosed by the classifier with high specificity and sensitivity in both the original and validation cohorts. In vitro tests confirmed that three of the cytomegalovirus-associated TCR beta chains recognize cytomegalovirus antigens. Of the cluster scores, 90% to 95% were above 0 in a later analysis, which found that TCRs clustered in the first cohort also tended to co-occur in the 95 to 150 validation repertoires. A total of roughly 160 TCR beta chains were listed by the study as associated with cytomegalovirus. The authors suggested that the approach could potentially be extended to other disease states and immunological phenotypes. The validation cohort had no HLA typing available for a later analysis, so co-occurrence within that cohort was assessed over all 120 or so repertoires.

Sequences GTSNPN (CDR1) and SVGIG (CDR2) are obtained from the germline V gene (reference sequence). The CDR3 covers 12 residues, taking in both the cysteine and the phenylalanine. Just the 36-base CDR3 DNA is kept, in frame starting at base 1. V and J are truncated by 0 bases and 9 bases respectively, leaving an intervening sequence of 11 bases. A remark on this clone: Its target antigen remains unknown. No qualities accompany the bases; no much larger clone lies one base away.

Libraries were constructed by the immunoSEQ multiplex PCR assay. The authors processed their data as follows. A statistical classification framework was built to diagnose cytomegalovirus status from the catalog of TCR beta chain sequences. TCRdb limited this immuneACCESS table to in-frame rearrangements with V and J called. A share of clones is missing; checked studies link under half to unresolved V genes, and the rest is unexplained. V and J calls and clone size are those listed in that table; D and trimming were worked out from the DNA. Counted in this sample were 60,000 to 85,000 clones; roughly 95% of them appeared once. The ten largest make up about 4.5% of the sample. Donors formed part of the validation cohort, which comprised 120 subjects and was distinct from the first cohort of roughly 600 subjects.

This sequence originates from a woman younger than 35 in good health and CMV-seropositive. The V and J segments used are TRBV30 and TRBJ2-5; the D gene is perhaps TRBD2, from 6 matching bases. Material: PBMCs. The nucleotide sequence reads TGTGCCTGGAGTGTAAAGAGGGAGGCCCAGTACTTC. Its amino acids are CAWSVKREAQYF. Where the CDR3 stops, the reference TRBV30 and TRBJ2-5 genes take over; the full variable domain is SQTIHQWPATLVQPVGSPLSLECTVEGTSNPNLYWYRQAAGRGLQLLFYSVGIGQISSEVPQNLSASRPQDRQFILSSKKLLLSDSGFYLCAWSVKREAQYFGPGTRLLVL.